There are a few counts of the clone carrying this TCR beta chain. These data belong to a study of T-cell memory formation after mild COVID-19. Trimming left V 7 bases short and J 4 bases short, with 18 bases between. The CDR3 runs 15 residues. The germline CDR1 and CDR2 sequences are MNHEY and SVGEGT. Each CDR3 protein gets one entry after TCRdb re-called the 5' RACE reads with MiXCR. The table has about 180,000 distinct CDR3 sequences, about a sixth seen once. This receptor was obtained from an adult woman who had mild COVID-19 (a few samples of this study predate the infection). Cell type and time point are not known. The material sequenced was PBMCs or a T cell subset sorted from them (not recorded which). The chain carries TRBV6-2 or TRBV6-3 and TRBJ2-3, with TRBD2 as a possible D gene (6 bases). The CDR3 is CASTLLAGGSDTQYF. The DNA for the CDR3 is TGTGCCAGCACCCTACTAGCAGGAGGGTCAGATACGCAGTATTTT.